This TCR beta chain was sequenced in a study of sequential checkpoint blockade in melanoma. TCRdb's copy holds only in-frame clones and misses some; the assay was immunoSEQ multiplex PCR. Of 15,000 or so clones detected, around 92% appear once; the ten largest clones hold 24%. Noted treatment: randomized to nivolumab then ipilimumab (arm A) or the reverse (arm B). The ends lost 5 bases at V and 4 bases at J; junction bases unmatched: 7. Looked up from germline, CDR1 is MNHEY and CDR2 is SMNVEV (reference sequence). The CDR3 is 15 residues long. The sample here was CD8+ T cells sorted from blood (inferred from file names), taken from a patient given nivolumab and ipilimumab in sequence. The V call is TRBV27, the J call TRBJ2-7, with TRBD1 matching 11 bases. The clonotype comes from a human donor with melanoma. CDR3 protein: CASSIGQGAGYEQYF. DNA for the CDR3: TGTGCCAGCAGTATTGGACAGGGGGCTGGTTACGAGCAGTACTTC.